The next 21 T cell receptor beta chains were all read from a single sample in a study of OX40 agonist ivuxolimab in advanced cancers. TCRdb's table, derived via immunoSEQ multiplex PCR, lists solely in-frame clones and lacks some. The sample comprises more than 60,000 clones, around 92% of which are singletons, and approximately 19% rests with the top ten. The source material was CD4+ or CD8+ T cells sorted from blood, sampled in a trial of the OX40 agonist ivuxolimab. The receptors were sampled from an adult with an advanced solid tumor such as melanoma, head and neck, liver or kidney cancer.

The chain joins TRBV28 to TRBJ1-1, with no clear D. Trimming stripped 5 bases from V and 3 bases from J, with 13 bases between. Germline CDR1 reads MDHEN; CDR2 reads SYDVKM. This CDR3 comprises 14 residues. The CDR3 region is CASSPPVGYTEAFF. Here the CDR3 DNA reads TGTGCCAGCAGTCCCCCTGTGGGATACACTGAAGCTTTCTTT.

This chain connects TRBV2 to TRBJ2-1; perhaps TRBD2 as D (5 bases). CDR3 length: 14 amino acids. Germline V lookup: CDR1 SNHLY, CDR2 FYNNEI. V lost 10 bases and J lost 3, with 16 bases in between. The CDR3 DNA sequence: TGTGCCACCCTCCCGACGGGAATCTACAATGAGCAGTTCTTC. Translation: CATLPTGIYNEQFF.

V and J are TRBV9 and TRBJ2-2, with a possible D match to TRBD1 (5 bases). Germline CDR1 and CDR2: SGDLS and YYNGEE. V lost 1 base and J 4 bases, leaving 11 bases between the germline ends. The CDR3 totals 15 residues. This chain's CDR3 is CASSVQGVPTGELFF. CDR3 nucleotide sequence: TGTGCCAGCAGCGTACAAGGGGTCCCCACCGGGGAGCTGTTTTTT.

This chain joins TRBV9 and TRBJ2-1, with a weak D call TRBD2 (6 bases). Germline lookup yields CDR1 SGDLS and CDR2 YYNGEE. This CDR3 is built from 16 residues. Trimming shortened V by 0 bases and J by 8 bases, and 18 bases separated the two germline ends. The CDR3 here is CASSVGVKTRGDEQFF. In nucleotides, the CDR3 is TGTGCCAGCAGCGTAGGTGTGAAGACTAGAGGAGATGAGCAGTTCTTC.

CDR3 loop: CASSLPWRDVSTDTQYF. The CDR3 coding sequence is TGTGCCAGCAGCTTACCCTGGCGGGATGTTAGCACAGATACGCAGTATTTT. V usage is TRBV7-9 and J usage is TRBJ2-3; D might be TRBD2 (6 bases). This CDR3 is built from 17 residues. The germline V gene encodes CDR1 SEHNR and CDR2 FQNEAQ (reference sequence). Trimming took off 2 bases at V and 0 bases at J, with 15 bases between the two ends.

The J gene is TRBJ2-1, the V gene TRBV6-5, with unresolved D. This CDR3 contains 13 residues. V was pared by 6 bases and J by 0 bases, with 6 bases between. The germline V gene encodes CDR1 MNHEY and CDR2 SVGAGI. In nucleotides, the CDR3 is TGTGCCAGCAGCACGAACTCCTACAATGAGCAGTTCTTC. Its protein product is CASSTNSYNEQFF.

Here the CDR3 DNA reads TGTGCCAGCAGTTTGTTGGCGGGAGGTCACAATGAGCAGTTCTTC. As protein: CASSLLAGGHNEQFF. V gene TRBV27 combines with J gene TRBJ2-1; TRBD2 matches 8 bases. The V gene end was trimmed by 3 bases and the J gene end by 5 bases; junction bases not matched to a gene: 6. The CDR3 consists of 15 residues. Germline assignment: CDR1 MNHEY and CDR2 SMNVEV (reference sequence).

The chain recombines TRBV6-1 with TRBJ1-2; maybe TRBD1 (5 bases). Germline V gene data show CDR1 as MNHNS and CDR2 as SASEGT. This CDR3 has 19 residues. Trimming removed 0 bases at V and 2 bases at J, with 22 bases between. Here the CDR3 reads CASSEALLSLGGRNYGYTF. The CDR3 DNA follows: TGTGCCAGCAGTGAAGCGCTCTTGAGTCTTGGGGGGAGAAACTATGGCTACACCTTC.

As DNA, the CDR3 is TGTGCCAGCATCGAAGCGGGCACTGAAGCTTTCTTT. It yields the protein CASIEAGTEAFF. V usage is TRBV6-5 and J usage is TRBJ1-1; D not resolved. CDR3 size: 12 residues. Per germline, CDR1 MNHEY and CDR2 SVGAGI. Trimming stripped 7 bases from V and 4 bases from J, with 10 bases between.

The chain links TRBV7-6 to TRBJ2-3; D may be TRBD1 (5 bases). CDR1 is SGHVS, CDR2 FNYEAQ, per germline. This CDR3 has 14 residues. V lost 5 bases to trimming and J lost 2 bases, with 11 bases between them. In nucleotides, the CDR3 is TGTGCCAGCAGCCGGACATTGGACACAGATACGCAGTATTTT. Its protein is CASSRTLDTDTQYF.

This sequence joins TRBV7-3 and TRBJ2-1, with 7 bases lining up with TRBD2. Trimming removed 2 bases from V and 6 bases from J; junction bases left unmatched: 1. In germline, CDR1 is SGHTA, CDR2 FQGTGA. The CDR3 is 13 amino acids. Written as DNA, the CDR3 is TGTGCCAGCAGCTTAGCTAGCGGCAATGAGCAGTTCTTC. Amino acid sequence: CASSLASGNEQFF.

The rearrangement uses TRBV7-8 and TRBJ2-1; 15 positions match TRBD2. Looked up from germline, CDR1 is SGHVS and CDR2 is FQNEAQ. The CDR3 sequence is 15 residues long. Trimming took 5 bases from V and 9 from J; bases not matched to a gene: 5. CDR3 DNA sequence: TGTGCCAGCAGCGGACTAGCGGGAGGGCCGGGTGAGCAGTTCTTC. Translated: CASSGLAGGPGEQFF.

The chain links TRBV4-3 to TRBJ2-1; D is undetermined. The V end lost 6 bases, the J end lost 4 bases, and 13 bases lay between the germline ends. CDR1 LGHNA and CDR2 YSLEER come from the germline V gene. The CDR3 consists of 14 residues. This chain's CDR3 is CASSRQLQYNEQFF. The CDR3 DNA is TGCGCCAGCAGTAGGCAACTCCAATACAATGAGCAGTTCTTC.

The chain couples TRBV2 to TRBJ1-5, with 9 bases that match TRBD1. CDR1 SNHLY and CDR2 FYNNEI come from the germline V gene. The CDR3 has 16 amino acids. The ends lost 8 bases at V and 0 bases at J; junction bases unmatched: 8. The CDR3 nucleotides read TGTGCCAGCGTCCCGACAGGGGGATATAGCAATCAGCCCCAGCATTTT. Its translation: CASVPTGGYSNQPQHF.

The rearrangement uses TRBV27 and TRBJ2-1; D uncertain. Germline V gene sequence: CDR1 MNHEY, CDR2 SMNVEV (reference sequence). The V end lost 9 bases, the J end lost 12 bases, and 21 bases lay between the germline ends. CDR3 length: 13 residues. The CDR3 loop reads CASSPHSLWAQFF. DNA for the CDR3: TGTGCCAGTAGTCCTCACTCCTTGTGGGCGCAGTTCTTC.

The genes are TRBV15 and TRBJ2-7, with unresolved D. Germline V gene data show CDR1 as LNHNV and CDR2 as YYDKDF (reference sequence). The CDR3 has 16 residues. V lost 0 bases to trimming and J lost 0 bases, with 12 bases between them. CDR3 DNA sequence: TGTGCCACCAGCAGAGAACTGGACGGCGCCTCCTACGAGCAGTACTTC. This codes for CATSRELDGASYEQYF.

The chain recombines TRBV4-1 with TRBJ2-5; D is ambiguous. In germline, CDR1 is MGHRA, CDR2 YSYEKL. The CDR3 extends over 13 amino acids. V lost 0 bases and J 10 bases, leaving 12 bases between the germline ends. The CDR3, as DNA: TGCGCCAGCAGCCAAGAAACAACCTGGGGCCAGTACTTC. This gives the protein CASSQETTWGQYF.

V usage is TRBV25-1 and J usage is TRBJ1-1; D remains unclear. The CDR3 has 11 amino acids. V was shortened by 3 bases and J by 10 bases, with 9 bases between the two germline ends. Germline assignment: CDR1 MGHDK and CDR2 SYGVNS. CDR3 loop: CASSEGSTAFF. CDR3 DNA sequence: TGTGCCAGCAGTGAGGGCAGTACAGCTTTCTTT.

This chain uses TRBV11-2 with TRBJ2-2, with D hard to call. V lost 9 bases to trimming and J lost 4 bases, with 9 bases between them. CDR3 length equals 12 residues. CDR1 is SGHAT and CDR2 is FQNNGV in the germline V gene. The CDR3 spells CARPSPTGELFF. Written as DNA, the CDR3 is TGTGCCAGGCCTTCCCCCACCGGGGAGCTGTTTTTT. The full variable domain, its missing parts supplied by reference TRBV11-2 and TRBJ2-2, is EAGVAQSPRYKIIEKRQSVAFWCNPISGHATLYWYQQILGQGPKLLIQFQNNGVVDDSQLPKDRFSAERLKGVDSTLKIQPAKLEDSAVYLCARPSPTGELFFGEGSRLTVL.

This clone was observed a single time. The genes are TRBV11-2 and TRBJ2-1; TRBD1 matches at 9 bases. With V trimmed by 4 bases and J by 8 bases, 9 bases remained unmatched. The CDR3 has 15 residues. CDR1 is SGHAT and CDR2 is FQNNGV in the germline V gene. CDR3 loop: CASSSRDRVYDEQFF. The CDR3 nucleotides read TGTGCCAGCAGCTCCCGGGACAGGGTATACGATGAGCAGTTCTTC.

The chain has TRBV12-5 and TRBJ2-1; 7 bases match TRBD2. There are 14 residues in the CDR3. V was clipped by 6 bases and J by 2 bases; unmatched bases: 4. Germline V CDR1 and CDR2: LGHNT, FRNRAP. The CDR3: CASGTGTTYNEQFF. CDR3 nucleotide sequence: TGTGCTAGTGGCACCGGGACTACCTACAATGAGCAGTTCTTC.